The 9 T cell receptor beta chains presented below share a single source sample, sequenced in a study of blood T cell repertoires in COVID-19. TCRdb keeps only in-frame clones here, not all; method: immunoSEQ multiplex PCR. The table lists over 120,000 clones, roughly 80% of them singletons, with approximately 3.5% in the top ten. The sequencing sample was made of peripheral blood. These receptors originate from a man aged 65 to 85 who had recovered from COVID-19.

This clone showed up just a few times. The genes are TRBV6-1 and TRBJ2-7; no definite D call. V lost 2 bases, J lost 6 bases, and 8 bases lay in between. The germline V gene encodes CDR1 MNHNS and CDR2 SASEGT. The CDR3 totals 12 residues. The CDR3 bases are TGTGCCAGCAGTGAAATCCAGCGCGAGCAGTACTTC. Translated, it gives CASSEIQREQYF.

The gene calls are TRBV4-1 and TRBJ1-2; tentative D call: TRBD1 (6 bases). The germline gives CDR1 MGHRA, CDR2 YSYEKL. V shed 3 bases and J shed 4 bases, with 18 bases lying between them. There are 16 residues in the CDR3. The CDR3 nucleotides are TGCGCCAGCAGCCACCCCCGGGGGGGCGCGGGCTATGGCTACACCTTC. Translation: CASSHPRGGAGYGYTF.

The CDR3 protein is CASRDRGRTWYEQYF. DNA of the CDR3: TGTGCCAGTCGAGACAGGGGGCGAACATGGTACGAGCAGTACTTC. The chain joins TRBV28 to TRBJ2-7; 10 bases match TRBD1. This CDR3 is 15 amino acids long. In germline, CDR1 is MDHEN, CDR2 SYDVKM. V trimming: 9 bases; J trimming: 4 bases; junction bases outside the gene matches: 12.

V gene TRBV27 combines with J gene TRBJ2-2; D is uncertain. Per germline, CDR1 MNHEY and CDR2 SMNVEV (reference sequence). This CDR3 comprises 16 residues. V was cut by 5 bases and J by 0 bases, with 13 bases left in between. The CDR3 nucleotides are TGTGCCAGCAGTCCCCTCCTAAGAACGAACACCGGGGAGCTGTTTTTT. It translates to CASSPLLRTNTGELFF.

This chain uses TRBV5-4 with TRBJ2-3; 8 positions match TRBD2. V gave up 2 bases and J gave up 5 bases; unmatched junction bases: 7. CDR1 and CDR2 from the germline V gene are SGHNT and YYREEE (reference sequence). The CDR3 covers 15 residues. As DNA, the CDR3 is TGTGCCAGCAGCTTAGAAGCGGGAGCAAGAGATACGCAGTATTTT. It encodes CASSLEAGARDTQYF. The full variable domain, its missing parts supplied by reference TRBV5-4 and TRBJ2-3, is ETGVTQSPTHLIKTRGQQVTLRCSSQSGHNTVSWYQQALGQGPQFIFQYYREEENGRGNFPPRFSGLQFPNYSSELNVNALELDDSALYLCASSLEAGARDTQYFGPGTRLTVL.

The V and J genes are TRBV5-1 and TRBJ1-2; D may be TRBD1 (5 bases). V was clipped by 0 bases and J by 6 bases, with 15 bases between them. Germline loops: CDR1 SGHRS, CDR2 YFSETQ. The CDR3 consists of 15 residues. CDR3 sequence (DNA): TGCGCCAGCAGCTTGGCCGGCGGGGGTCCGGATGGCTACACCTTC. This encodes CASSLAGGGPDGYTF.

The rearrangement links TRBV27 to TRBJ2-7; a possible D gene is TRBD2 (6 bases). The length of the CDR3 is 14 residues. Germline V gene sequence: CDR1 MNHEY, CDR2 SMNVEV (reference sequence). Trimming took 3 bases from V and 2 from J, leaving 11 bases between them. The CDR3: CASSFMGGAYEQYF. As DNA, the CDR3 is TGTGCCAGCAGTTTTATGGGGGGAGCCTACGAGCAGTACTTC.

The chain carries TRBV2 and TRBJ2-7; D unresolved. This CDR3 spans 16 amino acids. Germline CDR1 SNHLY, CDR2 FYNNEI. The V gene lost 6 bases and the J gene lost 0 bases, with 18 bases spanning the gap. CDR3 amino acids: CASSYSEQLPSYEQYF. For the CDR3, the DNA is TGTGCCAGCAGCTATTCGGAACAGCTACCCTCCTACGAGCAGTACTTC.

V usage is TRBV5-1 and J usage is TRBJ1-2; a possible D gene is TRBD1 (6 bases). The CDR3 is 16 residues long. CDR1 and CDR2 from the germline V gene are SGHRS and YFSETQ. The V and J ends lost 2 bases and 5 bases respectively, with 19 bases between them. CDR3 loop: CASSLETQGIPYGYTF. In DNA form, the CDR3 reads TGCGCCAGCAGCTTAGAAACACAGGGTATACCATATGGCTACACCTTC. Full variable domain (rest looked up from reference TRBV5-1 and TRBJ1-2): KAGVTQTPRYLIKTRGQQVTLSCSPISGHRSVSWYQQTPGQGLQFLFEYFSETQRNKGNFPGRFSGRQFSNSRSEMNVSTLELGDSALYLCASSLETQGIPYGYTFGSGTRLTVV.